This T cell receptor beta chain comes out of a study of T cell changes during pregnancy in multiple sclerosis. Per germline, CDR1 MNHEY and CDR2 SVGAGI. V gave up 2 bases and J gave up 2 bases, with 13 bases separating them. The CDR3 is made up of 15 amino acids. The data were produced by immunoSEQ multiplex PCR, yet TCRdb's version contains in-frame clones alone and is incomplete. The table records about 40,000 clones, roughly 88% of them present only once. The J gene is TRBJ2-7, the V gene TRBV6-5; tentative D call: TRBD1 (6 bases). This sequence was found in a female donor in good health, enrolled as a control in a pregnancy study. The source was peripheral blood, collected in the first trimester of pregnancy. The CDR3 DNA reads TGTGCCAGCAGTTACGCTGGGGGCATTGCCTACGAGCAGTACTTC. Amino acid sequence: CASSYAGGIAYEQYF.